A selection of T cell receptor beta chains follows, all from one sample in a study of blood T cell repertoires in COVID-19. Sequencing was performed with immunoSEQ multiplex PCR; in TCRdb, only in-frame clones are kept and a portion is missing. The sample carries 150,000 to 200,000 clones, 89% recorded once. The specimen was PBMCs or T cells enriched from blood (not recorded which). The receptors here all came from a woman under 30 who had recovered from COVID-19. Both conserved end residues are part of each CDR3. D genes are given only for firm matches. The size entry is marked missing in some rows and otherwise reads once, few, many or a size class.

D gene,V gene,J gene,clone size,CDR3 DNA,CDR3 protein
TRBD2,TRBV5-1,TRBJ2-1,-,TGCGCCAGCAGCTCAGGACTAGCGGGTGGGGATGAGCAGTTCTTC,CASSSGLAGGDEQFF
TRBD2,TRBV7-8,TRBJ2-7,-,TGTGCCAGCAGCTTAGCGGGCGGGGGATGGGATGAGCAGTACTTC,CASSLAGGGWDEQYF
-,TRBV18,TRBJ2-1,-,TGTGCCAGCTCGAAAAGCGGAGGGGCCTACAATGAGCAGTTCTTC,CASSKSGGAYNEQFF
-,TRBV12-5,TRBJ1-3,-,TGTGCTAGTGGTTTATTCAGCGGACCGGGACTCACAGGAAACACCATATATTTT,CASGLFSGPGLTGNTIYF
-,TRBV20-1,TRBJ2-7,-,TGCAGTGCTAGTGAACTAGTTGTGTCCCACGAGCAGTACTTC,CSASELVVSHEQYF
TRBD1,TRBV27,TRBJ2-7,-,TGTGCCAATCCCCAGGACAGGGCCAGCTACGAGCAGTACTTC,CANPQDRASYEQYF
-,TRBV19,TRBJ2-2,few,TGTGCCTGCGGTGAGACCGGGGAGCTGTTTTTT,CACGETGELFF
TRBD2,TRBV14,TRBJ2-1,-,TGTGCCAGCAGCCTAGCGGGAGTTTTCCTCAGCTCCTACAATGAGCAGTTCTTC,CASSLAGVFLSSYNEQFF
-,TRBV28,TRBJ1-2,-,TGTGCCAGCCGCCAAGTGGCCCGGGGGGCGTTTTATGGCTACACCTTC,CASRQVARGAFYGYTF
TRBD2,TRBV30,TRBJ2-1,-,TGTGCCTGGAGGATAAAAGCGGGAAATGAGCAGTTCTTC,CAWRIKAGNEQFF
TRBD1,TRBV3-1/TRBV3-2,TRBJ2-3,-,TGTGCCAGCAGCTCCTCGACAGGGTGGGCGGCTGGGGCCTCCACAGATACGCAGTATTTT,CASSSSTGWAAGASTDTQYF
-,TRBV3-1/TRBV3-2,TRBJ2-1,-,TGTGCCAGCACCCTAGGCCTGAGCTCCTACAATGAGCAGTTCTTC,CASTLGLSSYNEQFF
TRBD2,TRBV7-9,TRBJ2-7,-,TGTGCCAGCAGCACCGCGGGGGGCAGGGGAAAGTACGAGCAGTACTTC,CASSTAGGRGKYEQYF
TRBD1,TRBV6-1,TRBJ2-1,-,TGTGCCAGCAGTGAAGCCCGGACAGGGAGCAATGAGCAGTTCTTC,CASSEARTGSNEQFF
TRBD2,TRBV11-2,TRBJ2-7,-,TGTGCCAGCACCCTCGGGAGGGGGAGAGTCCCTTCCTACGAGCAGTACTTC,CASTLGRGRVPSYEQYF
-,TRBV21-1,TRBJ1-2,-,TGTGCCAGCGAAAAATGCCCGAGAGGCTACACCTTC,CASEKCPRGYTF
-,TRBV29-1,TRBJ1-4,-,TGCAGCGTTGCAGAGAGTTTCCAGGGGCGACTGTTTTTT,CSVAESFQGRLFF
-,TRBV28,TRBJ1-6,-,TGTGCCAGCAAAAGACAGAGAAATTCACCCCTCCACTTT,CASKRQRNSPLHF
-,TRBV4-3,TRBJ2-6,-,TGCGCCAGCAGCCAAGATTCAGTCTCTGGGGCCAACGTCCTGACTTTC,CASSQDSVSGANVLTF
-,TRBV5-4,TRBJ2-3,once,TGTGCCAGCAGCTTGTCGGATACGCAGTATTTT,CASSLSDTQYF
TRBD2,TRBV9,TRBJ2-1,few,TGTGCCAGCAGCGCTAGCGGGAGAGACAGGGATGAGCAGTTCTTC,CASSASGRDRDEQFF
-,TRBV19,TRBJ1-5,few,TGTGCCAGTACCGAGAACAGGGAGAGTCAGCCCCAGCATTTT,CASTENRESQPQHF
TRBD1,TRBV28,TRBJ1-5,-,TGTGCCAGCAGTTTTGTCCCCGCGTCTCTGGGACAGAAATTGTATAGCAATCAGCCCCAGCATTTT,CASSFVPASLGQKLYSNQPQHF
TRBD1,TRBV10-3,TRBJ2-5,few,TGTGCCATCAGTGAGTCGACGACAGGGATGATGGAGACCCAGTACTTC,CAISESTTGMMETQYF
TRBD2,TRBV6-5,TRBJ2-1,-,TGTGCCAGCGGGGTCGGGGGGGGAATACATGAGCAGTTCTTC,CASGVGGGIHEQFF
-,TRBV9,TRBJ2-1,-,TGTGCCAGCAGCGTAGCTAGGGAGAGCTACAATGAGCAGTTCTTC,CASSVARESYNEQFF
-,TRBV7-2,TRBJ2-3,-,TGTGCCAGCAGCTTAGTGGGGGACTCTAGCGATACGCAGTATTTT,CASSLVGDSSDTQYF
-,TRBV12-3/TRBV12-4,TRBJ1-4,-,TGTGCCAGCAGTCTTCTGGAGGTTGAAAAACTGTTTTTT,CASSLLEVEKLFF
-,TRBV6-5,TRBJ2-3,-,TGTGCCAGCAGTTACTCGCGCAACACAGATACGCAGTATTTT,CASSYSRNTDTQYF
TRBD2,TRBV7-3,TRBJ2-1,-,TGTGCCAGCAGCTTATTAGCGGGAGGACTCTACAATGAGCAGTTCTTC,CASSLLAGGLYNEQFF
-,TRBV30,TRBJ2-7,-,TGTGCCTGGGGGTTAGGGGTGACCTACGAGCAGTACTTC,CAWGLGVTYEQYF
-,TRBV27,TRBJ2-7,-,TGTGCCAGCAGTTACCGCCGGGACACGCGCTACGAGCAGTACTTC,CASSYRRDTRYEQYF
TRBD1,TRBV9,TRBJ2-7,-,TGTGCCAGCAGCGCAGGGGGAAGGAACGAGCAGTACTTC,CASSAGGRNEQYF
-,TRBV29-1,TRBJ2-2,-,TGCAGCGTTGTTGGACAAACGAACACCGGGGAGCTGTTTTTT,CSVVGQTNTGELFF
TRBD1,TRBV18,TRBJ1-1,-,TGTGCCAGCTCCACCGGACAGGGGGAAGCTTTCTTT,CASSTGQGEAFF
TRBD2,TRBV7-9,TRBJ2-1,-,TGTGCCAGCAGCTTATCCGGTCTAGCGGGAAATGAGCAGTTCTTC,CASSLSGLAGNEQFF
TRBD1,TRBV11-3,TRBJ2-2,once,TGTGCCAGCAGCTCAACAGGGGAACCCGGGGAGCTGTTTTTT,CASSSTGEPGELFF
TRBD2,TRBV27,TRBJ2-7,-,TGTGCCAGCAGACTCCCGGGAGGAGGGAACGAGCAGTACTTC,CASRLPGGGNEQYF
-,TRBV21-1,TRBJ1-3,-,TGTGCCAGCAGCAAGGGGCAGTCTGGAAACACCATATATTTT,CASSKGQSGNTIYF
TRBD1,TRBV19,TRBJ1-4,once,TGTGCCAGTAAACCACCCGGGACAGGGGTCGAAAAACTGTTTTTT,CASKPPGTGVEKLFF
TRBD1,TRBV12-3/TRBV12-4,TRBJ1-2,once,TGTGCCAGCAGTTGGACAGGGTTTGGCTACACCTTC,CASSWTGFGYTF
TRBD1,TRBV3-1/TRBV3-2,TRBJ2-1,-,TGTGCCAGCAGCCAAGTAGGGGGACAGGGCTCCTACAATGAGCAGTTCTTC,CASSQVGGQGSYNEQFF
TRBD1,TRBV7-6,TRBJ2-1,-,TGTGCCAGCAGCCCCAGGGACAGGGTTGAGAATGAGCAGTTCTTC,CASSPRDRVENEQFF
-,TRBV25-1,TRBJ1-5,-,TGTGCCAGCAGTGACACCGCGGATCAGCCCCAGCATTTT,CASSDTADQPQHF
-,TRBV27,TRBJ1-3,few,TGTGCCAGCAGTTTCAGGGGTGGTACTGGAAACACCATATATTTT,CASSFRGGTGNTIYF
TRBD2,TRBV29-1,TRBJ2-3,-,TGCAGCGTTGGACTAGCTGGGGGTACGCAGTATTTT,CSVGLAGGTQYF
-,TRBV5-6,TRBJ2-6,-,TGTGCCAGCAGCGGATCCGACACTGGAGGTGAGGGCGTCCTGACTTTC,CASSGSDTGGEGVLTF